These 21 T cell receptor beta chains originate from one sample sequenced in a study of blood T cell repertoires in COVID-19. This table comes from immunoSEQ multiplex PCR, and its TCRdb copy is limited to in-frame clones, with some not included. Among approximately 120,000 clones, over 70% were seen once, and the ten largest hold 5.5% to 8.5%. The specimen was peripheral blood. These receptors were collected from a woman aged 50 to 60 with acute or convalescent COVID-19.

This chain links TRBV9 with TRBJ2-1; TRBD2 matches at 12 bases. The CDR3 extends over 17 amino acids. The junction had 6 bases not matched to a gene; V was cut back by 0 bases and J by 5 bases. The germline V gene encodes CDR1 SGDLS and CDR2 YYNGEE. The CDR3 region has the DNA TGTGCCAGCAGCGTAGGGGCTAGCGGGGGGGCCGACAATGAGCAGTTCTTC. Its translation is CASSVGASGGADNEQFF.

The chain combines TRBV28 with TRBJ2-6, with TRBD1 identical over 9 bases. CDR1 is MDHEN and CDR2 is SYDVKM in the germline V gene. This CDR3 has 19 amino acids. V shed 5 bases, J shed 1 base, and the junction held 12 bases outside the gene matches. The CDR3 region is CASSPPTGGGPSGANVLTF. Written as DNA, the CDR3 is TGTGCCAGCAGTCCCCCGACAGGGGGTGGTCCATCTGGGGCCAACGTCCTGACTTTC.

V is TRBV7-6 and J is TRBJ2-2; tentative D call: TRBD2 (7 bases). The CDR3 length is 15 residues. Germline CDR1 reads SGHVS; CDR2 reads FNYEAQ. V lost 1 base and J 3 bases, leaving 9 bases between the germline ends. In DNA, the CDR3 is TGTGCCAGCAGCTTAGAGGGGGGGGACACCGGGGAGCTGTTTTTT. Protein product: CASSLEGGDTGELFF.

The chain recombines TRBV7-3 with TRBJ2-3; TRBD1 agrees at 8 bases. CDR1 and CDR2 (germline): SGHTA, FQGTGA. With V trimmed by 2 bases and J by 6 bases, 4 bases remained unmatched. The CDR3 contains 14 residues. The CDR3 DNA reads as TGTGCCAGCAGCTTAGGACAGGGAACGGATACGCAGTATTTT. As protein: CASSLGQGTDTQYF.

This chain joins TRBV7-2 and TRBJ1-2, with a possible D match to TRBD1 (6 bases). There are 13 residues in the CDR3. Germline V CDR1 and CDR2: SGHTA, FQGNSA. The V gene lost 5 bases and the J gene lost 8 bases, with 15 bases spanning the gap. The CDR3 DNA is TGTGCCAGCAGCCGTGAGGGGGTGGGCGGCTACACCTTC. It encodes CASSREGVGGYTF.

V gene TRBV2 combines with J gene TRBJ1-5; D might be TRBD1 (6 bases). V shed 5 bases and J shed 5 bases, with 16 bases lying between them. The CDR3 length is 15 residues. Germline values: CDR1 SNHLY, CDR2 FYNNEI. CDR3 sequence: CASSQTGSRDQPQHF. CDR3 bases: TGTGCCAGCAGTCAAACAGGGTCCCGCGATCAGCCCCAGCATTTT.

The rearrangement uses TRBV5-1 and TRBJ2-3; D may be TRBD2 (5 bases). The CDR3 has 13 amino acids. V was trimmed by 4 bases and J by 6 bases, leaving 12 bases between them. Germline V CDR1 and CDR2: SGHRS, YFSETQ. CDR3 coding DNA: TGCGCCAGCAGCAAGGAGGTGGAGGATACGCAGTATTTT. It specifies CASSKEVEDTQYF.

This clone has only one observation. The chain combines TRBV7-6 with TRBJ1-1; 12 bases fit TRBD1. Germline V lookup: CDR1 SGHVS, CDR2 FNYEAQ. The CDR3 has 16 residues. After removal of 4 bases from V and 5 bases from J, the junction contained 8 bases not matched to a gene. This chain's CDR3 is CASSSGQGAKGTEAFF. The CDR3 coding sequence is TGTGCCAGCAGCTCGGGACAGGGGGCAAAGGGGACTGAAGCTTTCTTT. The variable domain in full, completed from reference TRBV7-6 and TRBJ1-1, reads GAGVSQSPRYKVTKRGQDVALRCDPISGHVSLYWYRQALGQGPEFLTYFNYEAQQDKSGLPNDRFSAERPEGSISTLTIQRTEQRDSAMYRCASSSGQGAKGTEAFFGQGTRLTVV.

This rearrangement joins TRBV6-5 to TRBJ2-7; D call uncertain. The CDR3 consists of 12 residues. Germline loops: CDR1 MNHEY, CDR2 SVGAGI. V shed 6 bases and J shed 2 bases, with 8 bases lying between them. CDR3 region: CASRKLPYEQYF. The CDR3 DNA reads as TGTGCCAGCAGGAAGCTCCCCTACGAGCAGTACTTC.

This clone was found once. Sequence at one end of the junction differs from germline and may be a read error. DNA of the CDR3: TGTGCCAGCAGTTTAATGACGACAGGGAGGTGGGAATTC. This gives the protein CASSLMTTGRWEF. The rearrangement joins TRBV12-3 or TRBV12-4 to TRBJ1-2; 7 bases fit TRBD1. The CDR3 length is 13 residues.

This chain uses TRBV20-1 with TRBJ2-7, with D possibly TRBD1 on 5 matching bases. The V and J ends lost 3 bases and 3 bases respectively, with 27 bases between them. Germline lookup yields CDR1 DFQATT and CDR2 SNEGSKA (reference sequence). This CDR3 has 18 amino acids. The CDR3 sequence: CSASPFIRGQTPIYEQYF. CDR3 in DNA: TGCAGTGCTAGTCCTTTCATAAGGGGCCAGACCCCAATCTACGAGCAGTACTTC.

The chain has TRBV9 and TRBJ2-1; D possibly corresponds to TRBD2 (5 bases). The CDR3 is 15 residues long. V was cut by 4 bases and J by 0 bases, with 11 bases left in between. Germline lookup yields CDR1 SGDLS and CDR2 YYNGEE. DNA for the CDR3: TGTGCCAGCAGCACAGACGGGAACTCCTACAATGAGCAGTTCTTC. This gives the protein CASSTDGNSYNEQFF.

This clone was detected only a few times. The chain uses TRBV5-1 and TRBJ1-2, with TRBD1 matching over 7 bases. Germline CDR1 is SGHRS and CDR2 is YFSETQ. The CDR3 has 15 residues. The ends lost 2 bases at V and 5 bases at J; junction bases unmatched: 9. CDR3 residues: CASSLIGQEGYGYTF. CDR3 coding DNA: TGCGCCAGCAGCTTAATTGGACAGGAAGGATATGGCTACACCTTC.

This chain joins TRBV9 and TRBJ2-3, with D perhaps matching TRBD2 (6 bases). The V and J ends lost 0 bases and 6 bases respectively, with 17 bases between them. The CDR3 totals 16 residues. Germline CDR1 is SGDLS and CDR2 is YYNGEE. CDR3 loop: CASSVGGTLMADTQYF. Written as DNA, the CDR3 is TGTGCCAGCAGCGTAGGAGGGACTCTAATGGCGGATACGCAGTATTTT.

The CDR3 here is CASSQDPNMNEKLFF. The CDR3, as DNA: TGTGCCAGCAGCCAAGACCCGAACATGAATGAAAAACTGTTTTTT. The chain joins TRBV3-1 (or the pseudogene TRBV3-2) to TRBJ1-4; D not certain. Germline CDR1 LGHDT, CDR2 YNNKEL (reference sequence). V lost 0 bases and J 5 bases, leaving 10 bases between the germline ends. The CDR3 length is 15 residues.

The J gene is TRBJ2-5, the V gene TRBV7-2, with 14 bases that match TRBD2. Unmatched junction bases numbered 4, after V lost 1 base and J lost 0 bases. Germline values: CDR1 SGHTA, CDR2 FQGNSA. The CDR3 runs 18 residues. CDR3 nucleotides: TGTGCCAGCAGCTTAGGACTAGCGGGGGGGTTGTACCAAGAGACCCAGTACTTC. It codes for CASSLGLAGGLYQETQYF.

This chain joins TRBV10-3 and TRBJ2-7; TRBD1 aligns across 9 bases. Germline V gene sequence: CDR1 ENHRY, CDR2 SYGVKD. V gave up 0 bases and J gave up 3 bases; unmatched junction bases: 3. This CDR3 has 15 residues. This chain's CDR3 is CAISESGQGNYEQYF. The CDR3 DNA sequence: TGTGCCATCAGTGAGTCTGGACAGGGGAACTACGAGCAGTACTTC.

This chain connects TRBV30 to TRBJ1-1; 10 nucleotides line up with TRBD1. Unmatched junction bases numbered 9, after V lost 5 bases and J lost 0 bases. The CDR3 has 16 residues. CDR1 and CDR2 (germline): GTSNPN, SVGIG (reference sequence). The DNA of the CDR3 is TGTGCCTGGGGTCGACAGGGGGCCGTTGTGAACACTGAAGCTTTCTTT. This sequence encodes CAWGRQGAVVNTEAFF. Complete variable domain (other parts from reference TRBV30 and TRBJ1-1): SQTIHQWPATLVQPVGSPLSLECTVEGTSNPNLYWYRQAAGRGLQLLFYSVGIGQISSEVPQNLSASRPQDRQFILSSKKLLLSDSGFYLCAWGRQGAVVNTEAFFGQGTRLTVV.

The chain employs TRBV7-2 and TRBJ2-7; 8 positions match TRBD1. The V and J ends lost 5 bases and 2 bases, in that order; junction bases with no gene match: 8. Germline loops: CDR1 SGHTA, CDR2 FQGNSA. There are 15 residues in the CDR3. The CDR3 region is CASSPWTGTTYEQYF. CDR3 nucleotides: TGTGCCAGCAGCCCATGGACAGGGACCACCTACGAGCAGTACTTC.

This clone is a singleton in its sample. The CDR3 DNA reads TGTGCCAGCTCAAGGAACAACTTGGGCGAAAATGAAAAACTGTTTTTT. Its translation: CASSRNNLGENEKLFF. The rearrangement links TRBV18 to TRBJ1-4, with unresolved D. V shed 5 bases and J shed 5 bases, with 18 bases lying between them. This CDR3 is built from 16 residues. Germline-derived CDR1 and CDR2 are KGHSH and LQKENI.

The sample holds a few counts of this clone. The chain employs TRBV19 and TRBJ1-1; D is unclear. V was shortened by 3 bases and J by 1 base, with 9 bases between the two germline ends. CDR3 length: 14 amino acids. Per the germline V gene, CDR1 is LNHDA and CDR2 is SQIVND (reference sequence). CDR3 protein: CASSMRGSNTEAFF. As DNA, the CDR3 is TGTGCCAGTAGTATGCGGGGTTCGAACACTGAAGCTTTCTTT.